This TCR beta chain stems from a study of shared clonotypes between healthy human individuals (dated by TCRdb to 2018 to 2020). Study-wide context: The cohort comprised two women and a few men aged 18 to 49 years. Each donor's leukapheresis produced roughly between roughly 0.85 and 10 billion PBMCs. To estimate repertoire size and how much clonotypes are shared between individuals, the study performed deep sequencing of blood TCR repertoires from a few healthy adults. For each donor, CD4 naive and CD4 memory were each given three plates, CD8 naive was given two plates, and CD8 memory was given one plate. Libraries were prepared and TCR repertoires were sequenced by different laboratories using diverse techniques, in order to increase sequencing depth and limit assay-specific biases. Points the paper makes about the study in general: Naive subsets generally had larger estimated clonotype richness than memory subsets. The small number of donors limited the genetic and exposure-history diversity represented. Clonotypes shared by all four sorted-subset donors showed higher generation probabilities than non-shared clonotypes. Incomplete sequencing was indicated by rarefaction of sorted-subset datasets, despite the large sequencing depth. Sharing across several donors was observed for approximately 5% of naive CD4, under 4% of naive CD8, 2.3% of memory CD4, and around 0.42% of memory CD8 clonotypes. Pairwise subsampling indicated that sequencing depth was expected to affect the degree of clonotype sharing among donors. Only blood was sampled, and tissue TCR repertoires likely differ from those in blood.

Using the deep immunoSEQ assay, multiplex PCR amplified TCR CDR3 regions from genomic DNA. Genomic DNA extracted from each cell subset was distributed evenly over all wells of several immunoSEQ 96-well plates, and each plate served as one replicate. For sorted subsets, each replicate PCR was loaded with 150 to 250 ng genomic DNA, equivalent to 25,000 to 35,000 T cell genomes. The purified libraries were quantified using a Qubit 3.0 fluorometer, sized with a Bioanalyzer 2100, and then quantified again using the KAPA Library Quantification kit. Every immunoSEQ 96-well plate was sequenced on a dedicated single-read 150-cycle Illumina NextSeq 550 flow cell. The authors' pipeline ran thus. Because the immunoSEQ output included only junctional sequences and no quality scores, the filtering could not be the same as the filtering used for full-length reads. To assign V/J genes and CDR3, sequences were annotated using PyIR, a Python wrapper for IgBLAST v1.9, with IMGT germline references. Reads with weak V/J assignments (E-value above 1e-6), missing CDR3, stop codons, out-of-frame junctions, or ambiguous translated residues were removed. A V3J clonotype was defined by an identical inferred V gene, J gene, and CDR3 amino acid sequence. The percentage overlap between two repertoires was calculated by dividing the number of shared unique clonotypes by the size of the smaller repertoire. Three approaches were used to assess repertoire richness: RTK rarefaction, the Chao1 estimator, and Recon v2.1 estimates of unobserved clonotypes. Generation probabilities for all TCRbeta clonotypes obtained by the gDNA method from four donors were computed using OLGA. The clones in this table, taken by TCRdb from immuneACCESS, are in-frame only. Not every clone is retained; where verified, under half of the shortfall comes from an unresolved V gene, and the cause of the rest is unknown. Clone size and V and J calls were adopted from that table, with D and trimming inferred from the DNA. This sample gives some 2,500,000 clones in total; roughly 93% of them show up just once. The leading ten clones occupy 0.36% of the sample.

Healthy HIV-negative adults with no recently reported acute infections or vaccinations were included as donors. Every donor was a Caucasian adult living in Nashville, Tennessee, USA. CD4+ T cells were enriched by magnetic negative selection; naive cells were then positively selected on CD45RA, and the negative fraction formed the memory subset. After blood collection by leukapheresis, PBMCs were isolated using Ficoll-Histopaque density gradient centrifugation and then cryopreserved in the vapor phase of liquid nitrogen. Analytical flow cytometry was used to check the purity and quantity of every magnetically sorted T cell population. Genomic DNA was isolated from each sorted fraction and quantified by UV absorbance on a Nanodrop 2000c. As to this clone: The antigen it binds to is not known. The sample holds no much larger clone one base away, and base qualities are not on file.

Inclusive of the bounding cysteine and phenylalanine, the CDR3 is 12 residues long. Of all the DNA, just the CDR3 is kept, 36 bases in frame from base 1. Sequences SGHDT (CDR1) and YYEEEE (CDR2) are obtained from the germline V gene. Trimming costs V 3 bases and J 7 bases, and their ends lie 9 bases apart. Input material: naive CD4+ T cells from PBMCs. The cell subset or site tag for this specimen amounts to: CD45RA+ positively selected. The rearranged chain carries TRBV5-6 and TRBJ2-3; TRBD1 is perhaps the D gene, given 5 matching bases. The clonotype comes from a man in his late teens or twenties in good health. Some clones in this sample may be carry-over from other donors' samples. The DNA is TGTGCCAGCAGCTACAGGCCCAATACGCAGTATTTT. Its translation is CASSYRPNTQYF.